This T cell receptor (beta chain) was retrieved from a study of blood T cell repertoires in COVID-19. Study context: COVID-19 samples from acute and convalescent phases originated in the United States, Italy and Spain.

Followed longitudinally, the Seattle patients had been enrolled during active infection. The CDR3 consists of 14 residues. Generated by immunoSEQ multiplex PCR, the TCRdb table keeps only in-frame clones and is missing some. The sample contains about 210,000 clones, approximately 85% of which appear only once. The sample comprised peripheral blood. The TCR originated in a woman in her 70s with COVID-19, enrolled during active disease. The rearrangement joins TRBV7-5 to TRBJ1-2. TRBV7-5 is described as a pseudogene. The CDR3: CARSRTGDRDGYTF. Here the CDR3 DNA reads TGTGCCAGAAGCCGGACTGGCGATAGGGATGGCTACACCTTC.